This is a list of T cell receptor beta chains from one sample in a study of T cells after yellow fever vaccination. TCRdb itself ran the 5' RACE reads through MiXCR, one entry per CDR3 protein. The sample holds about 500,000 distinct CDR3 sequences, less than 20% seen once. This specimen consisted of PBMCs, obtained about 5 days after the first yellow fever vaccination. These receptors were taken from a man between 18 and 35 years old who received the YFV17D yellow fever vaccine. The CDR3 runs from the conserved cysteine through the conserved F or W. Fields, in order: V gene, D gene, J gene, clone size, CDR3 DNA, CDR3 protein. The D gene is left open where the match is weak. Clone size, where shown, is once, few, many, or a class for clones that have expanded.

TRBV4-2	TRBD1	TRBJ1-1	NA	TGTGCCAGCAGCCAAGGGGAGGCCACCGGGACAGTGGCTTTCTTT	CASSQGEATGTVAFF
TRBV4-2	NA	TRBJ2-3	NA	TGTGCCAGCAGCCAACCTGGGGCGGCAGATACGCAGTATTTT	CASSQPGAADTQYF
TRBV5-4	NA	TRBJ2-3	few	TGTGCCAGCCCGGGGGATCCACGGTGGGCAGATACGCAGTATTTT	CASPGDPRWADTQYF
TRBV5-1	NA	TRBJ1-2	few	TGCGCCAGCAGCTTGGTGCGGGGCGACTATGGCTACACCTTC	CASSLVRGDYGYTF
TRBV6-2/TRBV6-3	NA	TRBJ1-2	NA	TGTGCCAGCAGTTCGGGGGCCATCTATGGCTACACCTTC	CASSSGAIYGYTF
TRBV9	NA	TRBJ1-5	few	TGTGCCAGCAGCGTAGATACTGATCAGCCCCAGCATTTT	CASSVDTDQPQHF
TRBV4-3	TRBD1	TRBJ2-1	NA	TGCGCCAGCAGCCGAAGGATCGACCCGGGACAGGGCACCTACAATGAGCAGTTCTTC	CASSRRIDPGQGTYNEQFF
TRBV4-3	NA	TRBJ2-1	NA	TGCGCCAGCAGCCAAGATAGGTGGGCCCCCCACAATGAGCAGTTCTTC	CASSQDRWAPHNEQFF
TRBV11-2	NA	TRBJ1-4	NA	TGTGCCAGCAGCTTGATCAAGTCGCCCTTTAATGAAAAACTGTTTTTT	CASSLIKSPFNEKLFF
TRBV6-6	NA	TRBJ2-3	many	TGTGCCAGCACCGAGAGCACAGATACGCAGTATTTT	CASTESTDTQYF
TRBV25-1	NA	TRBJ1-2	NA	TGTGCCAGCTTTTCCGGGGGCGGCTACACCTTC	CASFSGGGYTF
TRBV20-1	TRBD1	TRBJ1-6	few	TGCAGTGCTAGCCCGGGACAGCCAAAAAATTCACCCCTCCACTTT	CSASPGQPKNSPLHF
TRBV12-3/TRBV12-4	TRBD2	TRBJ2-7	few	TGTGCCAGCAGTAGGGGACTAGCGGGGGGTTCCTACGAGCAGTACTTC	CASSRGLAGGSYEQYF
TRBV10-3	TRBD2	TRBJ2-3	NA	TGTGCCATCAGTGGAGCGGGGGGCACAGATACGCAGTATTTT	CAISGAGGTDTQYF
TRBV10-3	TRBD1	TRBJ2-3	NA	TGTGCGGTAGGGGGCGGAGATACGCAGTATTTT	CAVGGGDTQYF
TRBV4-1	NA	TRBJ1-2	few	TGCGCCAGCAGCCAAGATCAGGCAGGAAATCGAGGCTACACCTTC	CASSQDQAGNRGYTF
TRBV24-1	TRBD1	TRBJ2-1	few	TGTGCCACCAGTGATGGGACAGCGAGCTCCTACAATGAGCAGTTCTTC	CATSDGTASSYNEQFF
TRBV7-6	NA	TRBJ1-4	few	TGTGCCAGCAGTCCGGGGGACACTTATGAAAAACTGTTTTTT	CASSPGDTYEKLFF
TRBV27	TRBD2	TRBJ2-7	NA	TGTGCCAGCAGTTCAGTTAGCGGGGGGACATCCTACGAGCAGTACTTC	CASSSVSGGTSYEQYF
TRBV20-1	TRBD2	TRBJ2-7	NA	TGCAGTGCCAATGAATGGGGGACTAGGTCCTACGAGCAGTACTTC	CSANEWGTRSYEQYF
TRBV6-1	TRBD1	TRBJ2-2	once	TGTGCCAGCAGACAGGACAGGGGCACCGGGGAGCTGTTTTTT	CASRQDRGTGELFF
TRBV4-3	NA	TRBJ2-7	NA	TGCGCCAGCAGCCAAGAGGTACTCAAGAGCTACGAGCAGTACTTC	CASSQEVLKSYEQYF
TRBV20-1	NA	TRBJ2-5	NA	TGCAGTGCTAGAGCGGCGCAACTCCGGGGAGAGACCCAGTACTTC	CSARAAQLRGETQYF
TRBV5-1	NA	TRBJ2-2	few	TGCGCCAGCAGCCCCCGGGACGGGTACACCGGGGAGCTGTTTTTT	CASSPRDGYTGELFF
TRBV7-6	NA	TRBJ2-1	NA	TGTGCCAGCAGCTTAGCTGCCGATCGGGAGCAGTTCTTC	CASSLAADREQFF
TRBV6-5	NA	TRBJ1-1	NA	TGTGCCAGCAGCTCCCGTTATGAGAGAGCTTTCTTT	CASSSRYERAFF
TRBV7-2	TRBD2	TRBJ2-3	NA	TGTGCCAGCCGTACGCGGGGGGGCTTCGGGGATACGCAGTATTTT	CASRTRGGFGDTQYF
TRBV24-1	NA	TRBJ1-5	once	TGTGCCACCACCAAGCAGGGCAGTCAGCCCCAGCATTTT	CATTKQGSQPQHF